Presented here are 30 T cell receptor beta chains from one specimen sequenced in a study of cytomegalovirus exposure and HLA in healthy donors. Primers for the PCR totalled 60 Vbeta and 13 Jbeta. Measured with immunoSEQ multiplex PCR; TCRdb has only the in-frame clones, and not every one. The sample has about 160,000 clones; approximately 80% are singletons. The sample consisted of PBMCs. The receptors originated from a male donor in good health and CMV-seropositive.

The rearrangement uses TRBV4-1 and TRBJ1-1; TRBD1 aligns across 7 bases. The CDR3 runs 13 residues. V gave up 2 bases and J gave up 13 bases; unmatched junction bases: 10. Per the germline V gene, CDR1 is MGHRA and CDR2 is YSYEKL. Here the CDR3 reads CASSQTQGEKGFF. The CDR3 DNA reads as TGCGCCAGCAGCCAAACCCAGGGGGAGAAGGGTTTCTTT.

This rearrangement joins TRBV19 to TRBJ1-1, with 7 bases that match TRBD1. V was clipped by 3 bases and J by 5 bases; unmatched bases: 6. The CDR3 is 14 amino acids. Germline-derived CDR1 and CDR2 are LNHDA and SQIVND (reference sequence). CDR3 in DNA: TGTGCCAGTAGTATGACAGGGCGAAGGACTGAAGCTTTCTTT. Its translation is CASSMTGRRTEAFF.

V and J are TRBV5-4 and TRBJ1-2; 8 bases are shared with TRBD1. CDR1 SGHNT and CDR2 YYREEE come from the germline V gene (reference sequence). The CDR3 has 16 residues. After removal of 2 bases from V and 7 bases from J, the junction contained 13 bases not matched to a gene. This chain's CDR3 is CASSFLEGQGAAGYTF. DNA for the CDR3: TGTGCCAGCAGCTTCCTGGAAGGGCAGGGGGCGGCTGGCTACACCTTC.

This sequence joins TRBV2 and TRBJ2-5, with TRBD2 as a possible D gene (5 bases). CDR3 length: 14 amino acids. The V end was cut by 2 bases, the J end by 6 bases, with 13 bases between. Germline V gene lookup returns CDR1 SNHLY and CDR2 FYNNEI. The CDR3 here is CASSESGPQKTQYF. The CDR3 DNA follows: TGTGCCAGCAGTGAAAGCGGACCACAAAAGACCCAGTACTTC.

J is TRBJ1-1 and V is TRBV11-2; no reliable D call. This CDR3 is 13 amino acids long. Trimming cost V 0 bases and J 6 bases, with 8 bases left between them. Germline V gene data show CDR1 as SGHAT and CDR2 as FQNNGV. CDR3 residues: CASSLDRLAEAFF. In DNA form, the CDR3 reads TGTGCCAGCAGCTTAGATCGTTTAGCTGAAGCTTTCTTT.

This clone was counted only a few times. Compared with germline, one end of the junction differs, possibly owing to a read error. CDR3 bases: TGTGCCAGCAGTTCGGGGAACAGTCAGTACTTC. It translates to CASSSGNSQYF. The J gene is TRBJ2-4, the V gene TRBV25-1; tentatively, D is TRBD2 (5 bases). CDR3 length: 11 residues. Germline CDR1 reads MGHDK; CDR2 reads SYGVNS.

A few counts support this clone. V and J are TRBV2 and TRBJ1-5, with unresolved D. CDR1 and CDR2 from the germline V gene are SNHLY and FYNNEI. The germline V and J ends were trimmed by 7 bases and 0 bases, with 13 bases remaining between them. The CDR3 is 15 amino acids. The chain's CDR3 is CASKLSRNSNQPQHF. The CDR3 nucleotides are TGTGCCAGCAAGCTTTCGCGAAATAGCAATCAGCCCCAGCATTTT.

The CDR3 region has the DNA TGTGCCAGCAGCGTAGGTGACGGGGGGCGCACAGATACGCAGTATTTT. This encodes CASSVGDGGRTDTQYF. The genes are TRBV9 and TRBJ2-3; weak D call: TRBD2 (7 bases). The V end was cut by 0 bases, the J end by 1 base, with 12 bases between. There are 16 residues in the CDR3. CDR1 is SGDLS and CDR2 is YYNGEE in the germline V gene.

This clone was picked up a small number of times. This chain uses TRBV7-2 with TRBJ2-2; tentatively, D is TRBD1 (5 bases). The CDR3 loop spans 15 amino acids. Trimming shortened V by 1 base and J by 4 bases, and 10 bases separated the two germline ends. CDR1 is SGHTA and CDR2 is FQGNSA in the germline V gene. This chain's CDR3 is CASSLEGLGTGELFF. The CDR3 coding sequence is TGTGCCAGCAGCTTAGAGGGGCTGGGCACCGGGGAGCTGTTTTTT.

The genes are TRBV6-5 and TRBJ1-5; D gene unclear. V was clipped by 6 bases and J by 4 bases, with 13 bases between them. The germline CDR1 and CDR2 sequences are MNHEY and SVGAGI. There are 14 residues in the CDR3. In DNA, the CDR3 is TGTGCCAGCAGAGCACTAGGAGCTAATCAGCCCCAGCATTTT. Protein product: CASRALGANQPQHF.

This chain joins TRBV27 and TRBJ2-7; perhaps TRBD2 as D (6 bases). Germline CDR1 reads MNHEY; CDR2 reads SMNVEV (reference sequence). The CDR3 spans 15 residues. Trimming pared 6 bases from V and 0 bases from J, leaving 15 bases between. The DNA for the CDR3 is TGTGCCAGCAGACCCCACCCGGGACTCTCCTACGAGCAGTACTTC. Its protein product is CASRPHPGLSYEQYF.

J is TRBJ2-7 and V is TRBV9; D possibly corresponds to TRBD2 (5 bases). The CDR3 covers 12 residues. V was trimmed by 7 bases and J by 2 bases, leaving 10 bases between them. The germline V gene has CDR1 SGDLS and CDR2 YYNGEE. CDR3 in amino acids: CASGRAAYEQYF. The CDR3 coding sequence is TGTGCCAGCGGAAGAGCGGCCTACGAGCAGTACTTC. Drawing the rest from reference TRBV9 and TRBJ2-7, the complete variable domain is DSGVTQTPKHLITATGQRVTLRCSPRSGDLSVYWYQQSLDQGLQFLIQYYNGEERAKGNILERFSAQQFPDLHSELNLSSLELGDSALYFCASGRAAYEQYFGPGTRLTVT.

The genes are TRBV4-1 and TRBJ2-5; TRBD1 is a possible D gene (6 bases). Germline V gives CDR1 MGHRA, CDR2 YSYEKL. Trimming shortened V by 2 bases and J by 1 base, and 14 bases separated the two germline ends. The CDR3 spans 16 residues. CDR3 nucleotide sequence: TGCGCCAGCAGCCAATACCTAGGGGGTGGCCAAGAGACCCAGTACTTC. It codes for CASSQYLGGGQETQYF.

This chain uses TRBV6-5 with TRBJ1-3; 7 nucleotides match TRBD1. The V segment lost 5 bases and the J segment 4 bases; nucleotides outside the gene matches: 2. Germline assignment: CDR1 MNHEY and CDR2 SVGAGI. The CDR3 loop spans 13 amino acids. Written as DNA, the CDR3 is TGTGCCAGCAGTCCGGGACAGGGAAACACCATATATTTT. Amino acid sequence: CASSPGQGNTIYF.

V is TRBV5-4 and J is TRBJ2-5, with TRBD2 matching 12 bases. The CDR3 spans 16 residues. V lost 2 bases and J lost 2; bases outside the gene matches: 4. Germline V lookup: CDR1 SGHNT, CDR2 YYREEE (reference sequence). As DNA, the CDR3 is TGTGCCAGCAGCTTCGGACTAGCGGGGAATCAAGAGACCCAGTACTTC. Protein: CASSFGLAGNQETQYF.

This clone showed up just once. The chain couples TRBV19 to TRBJ1-1; 7 bases are a match to TRBD1. V lost 3 bases to trimming and J lost 0 bases; unmatched junction nucleotides: 10. Germline CDR1 LNHDA, CDR2 SQIVND (reference sequence). The CDR3 has 17 residues. The CDR3 protein is CASSIGRDSTLNTEAFF. CDR3 nucleotide sequence: TGTGCCAGTAGTATTGGGCGGGACAGTACTTTGAACACTGAAGCTTTCTTT.

In the case of this clone: Other DNA sequences within the sample encode an identical CDR3. V and J are TRBV4-3 and TRBJ1-1; D uncertain. V was clipped by 3 bases and J by 6 bases, with 11 bases between them. The CDR3 is made up of 13 amino acids. Germline V lookup: CDR1 LGHNA, CDR2 YSLEER. The CDR3 bases are TGCGCCAGCAGCCATGATGGAGCCGCTGAAGCTTTCTTT. Protein: CASSHDGAAEAFF.

The gene calls are TRBV9 and TRBJ1-2; 7 bases agree with TRBD1. Losses at the gene ends were 4 bases for V and 6 bases for J; bases not matched to a gene: 12. Germline CDR1 is SGDLS and CDR2 is YYNGEE. The CDR3 spans 15 residues. As DNA, the CDR3 is TGTGCCAGCAGCTCCCAGGGGGTGGGGTACGATGGCTACACCTTC. As protein: CASSSQGVGYDGYTF.

The chain combines TRBV6-4 with TRBJ2-1; D might be TRBD2 (5 bases). V was pared by 7 bases and J by 10 bases, with 14 bases between. The CDR3 totals 12 residues. Germline values: CDR1 MRHNA, CDR2 SNTAGT. DNA for the CDR3: TGTGCCAGCATGAGCACTTCGGGGGAGCAGTTCTTC. Amino acid sequence: CASMSTSGEQFF.

The gene calls are TRBV5-1 and TRBJ1-2; 12 bases align to TRBD1. Germline V gives CDR1 SGHRS, CDR2 YFSETQ. J gave up 9 bases and V 4 bases, and 10 bases lay outside the gene matches. This CDR3 is 15 amino acids long. In DNA form, the CDR3 reads TGCGCCAGCAGCCCTGGGATGGGACAGGGGGCGAGCTACACCTTC. It codes for CASSPGMGQGASYTF.

The V gene is TRBV30, the J gene TRBJ1-5, with TRBD1 as a possible D gene (5 bases). Germline lookup yields CDR1 GTSNPN and CDR2 SVGIG (reference sequence). The V and J ends lost 0 bases and 2 bases respectively, with 5 bases between them. The CDR3 spans 13 residues. The CDR3, as DNA: TGTGCCTGGAGTGTAGGGGGCAATCAGCCCCAGCATTTT. Residues: CAWSVGGNQPQHF.

This sequence joins TRBV15 and TRBJ2-3, with D perhaps matching TRBD2 (6 bases). The CDR3 totals 15 residues. Germline values: CDR1 LNHNV, CDR2 YYDKDF (reference sequence). With 1 base removed from V and 2 bases from J, the gap between germline ends came to 10 bases. The CDR3 sequence: CATSRAGVLTDTQYF. In DNA, the CDR3 is TGTGCCACCAGCAGAGCGGGAGTCCTCACAGATACGCAGTATTTT.

V gene TRBV6-1 combines with J gene TRBJ2-1; D unresolved. Trimming cost V 4 bases and J 7 bases, with 5 bases left between them. The CDR3 has 11 amino acids. The germline gives CDR1 MNHNS, CDR2 SASEGT. Written as DNA, the CDR3 is TGTGCCAGCAGTGTCAGTAATGAGCAGTTCTTC. It encodes CASSVSNEQFF.

The chain recombines TRBV4-1 with TRBJ2-5; perhaps TRBD2 as D (6 bases). Trimming took off 3 bases at V and 4 bases at J, with 12 bases between the two ends. The CDR3 contains 14 residues. Germline V gene sequence: CDR1 MGHRA, CDR2 YSYEKL. The CDR3 here is CASSHVGGGETQYF. Written as DNA, the CDR3 is TGCGCCAGCAGCCACGTCGGGGGAGGAGAGACCCAGTACTTC.

The chain carries TRBV6-5 and TRBJ1-3; TRBD1 is a possible D gene (6 bases). There are 14 residues in the CDR3. V was clipped by 4 bases and J by 2 bases, with 9 bases between them. CDR1 and CDR2 (germline): MNHEY, SVGAGI. CDR3 sequence: CASSLQGAGNTIYF. In DNA form, the CDR3 reads TGTGCCAGCAGTTTACAGGGAGCTGGAAACACCATATATTTT.

The rearrangement joins TRBV29-1 to TRBJ2-1, with D perhaps TRBD2 (5 bases). CDR3 length: 13 residues. With 6 bases removed from V and 0 bases from J, the gap between germline ends came to 9 bases. Germline CDR1 and CDR2: SQVTM and ANQGSEA. For the CDR3, the DNA is TGCAGCGTCGGGGTCTTCTCCTACAATGAGCAGTTCTTC. The encoded protein is CSVGVFSYNEQFF.

The J gene is TRBJ2-1, the V gene TRBV5-8; 10 bases fit TRBD2. From germline, CDR1 is SGHTS and CDR2 YDEGEE. The CDR3 consists of 16 residues. J was trimmed by 3 bases and V by 3 bases; bases with no gene match: 6. For the CDR3, the DNA is TGTGCCAGCAGCTCCCGGGTAGCGGGAGGCTACAATGAGCAGTTCTTC. Its protein product is CASSSRVAGGYNEQFF.

V and J are TRBV10-3 and TRBJ2-1, with 8 bases fitting TRBD2. Trimming took 5 bases from V and 5 from J; bases not matched to a gene: 8. This CDR3 has 15 residues. Germline CDR1 and CDR2: ENHRY and SYGVKD. The CDR3 bases are TGTGCCATCAGTCTCCGGGAGGGCCCAGACAATGAGCAGTTCTTC. The encoded protein is CAISLREGPDNEQFF.

The chain employs TRBV7-2 and TRBJ2-5; D remains unclear. CDR3 length: 13 residues. Trimming shortened V by 6 bases and J by 5 bases, and 13 bases separated the two germline ends. Germline lookup yields CDR1 SGHTA and CDR2 FQGNSA. The CDR3 spells CASSKSHAETQYF. The CDR3 coding sequence is TGTGCCAGCAGTAAGTCCCACGCGGAGACCCAGTACTTC.

This clone was found a few times. CDR3 nucleotide sequence: TGCGCCAGCAGCCAAGATATAGCGGGGGACACTGAAGCTTTCTTT. Translating it yields CASSQDIAGDTEAFF. The chain has TRBV4-3 and TRBJ1-1, with D maybe TRBD1 (5 bases). With 0 bases removed from V and 3 bases from J, the gap between germline ends came to 11 bases. CDR1 and CDR2 (germline): LGHNA, YSLEER. This CDR3 region has 15 residues.